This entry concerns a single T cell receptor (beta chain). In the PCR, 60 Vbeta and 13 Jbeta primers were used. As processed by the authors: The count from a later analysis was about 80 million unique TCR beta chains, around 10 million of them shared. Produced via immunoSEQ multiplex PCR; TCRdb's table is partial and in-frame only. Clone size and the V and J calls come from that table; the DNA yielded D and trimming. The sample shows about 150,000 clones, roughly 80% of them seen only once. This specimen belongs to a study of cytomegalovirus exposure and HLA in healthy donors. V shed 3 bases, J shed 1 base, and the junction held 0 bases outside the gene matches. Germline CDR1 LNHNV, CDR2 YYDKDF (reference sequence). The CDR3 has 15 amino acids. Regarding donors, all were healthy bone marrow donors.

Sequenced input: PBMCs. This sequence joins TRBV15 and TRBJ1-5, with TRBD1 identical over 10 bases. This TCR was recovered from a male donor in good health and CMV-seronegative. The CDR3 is CATSRGQGSNQPQHF. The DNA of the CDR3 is TGTGCCACCAGCAGGGGACAGGGGAGCAATCAGCCCCAGCATTTT. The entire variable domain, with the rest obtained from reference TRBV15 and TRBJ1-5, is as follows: DAMVIQNPRYQVTQFGKPVTLSCSQTLNHNVMYWYQQKSSQAPKLLFHYYDKDFNNEADTPDNFQSRRPNTSFCFLDIRSPGLGDTAMYLCATSRGQGSNQPQHFGDGTRLSIL.